These 26 T cell receptor beta chains share one sample of origin, sequenced in a study of blood T cell repertoires in COVID-19. The method was immunoSEQ multiplex PCR; TCRdb's version includes in-frame clones alone and lacks a portion of them. The data contain about 51,000 clones, 70% to 90% of them singletons. Sequences were obtained from peripheral blood. Receptor source: a man between 60 and 75 years old with acute or convalescent COVID-19.

DNA of the CDR3: TGCGCCAGCAGCAGGGACAGAAATAACTATGGCTACACCTTC. This codes for CASSRDRNNYGYTF. This chain uses TRBV4-3 with TRBJ1-2, with 7 bases matching TRBD1. CDR3 length: 14 residues. J lost 1 base, V lost 5 bases, and 4 bases had no gene match. In germline, CDR1 is LGHNA, CDR2 YSLEER.

The chain links TRBV18 to TRBJ1-1, with D hard to call. The CDR3 length is 12 residues. V lost 6 bases to trimming and J lost 8 bases, with 13 bases between them. Germline V CDR1 and CDR2: KGHSH, LQKENI. The CDR3 reads CASSNNLREAFF. The CDR3 nucleotides are TGTGCCAGCTCCAATAACCTGCGGGAAGCTTTCTTT.

This clone was recorded only once. The chain uses TRBV11-2 and TRBJ2-3, with 12 bases fitting TRBD2. With 5 bases clipped from V and 0 bases from J, the junction kept 3 bases outside the gene matches. The CDR3 covers 16 residues. Per the germline V gene, CDR1 is SGHAT and CDR2 is FQNNGV. CDR3 sequence: CASSRTSGGSTDTQYF. The CDR3 DNA reads as TGTGCCAGCAGCCGTACTAGCGGGGGGAGCACAGATACGCAGTATTTT.

This chain connects TRBV29-1 to TRBJ2-3; 10 bases align to TRBD1. The germline CDR1 and CDR2 sequences are SQVTM and ANQGSEA. V was pared by 6 bases and J by 2 bases, with 2 bases of the junction left unmatched. This CDR3 is built from 13 residues. The CDR3 sequence is CSVRQGATDTQYF. The CDR3 DNA sequence: TGCAGCGTGAGACAGGGGGCCACAGATACGCAGTATTTT.

CDR3 residues: CASSTTGSGEQYF. The DNA for the CDR3 is TGTGCCAGCAGTACAACAGGGTCTGGCGAGCAGTACTTC. The J gene is TRBJ2-7, the V gene TRBV6-5, with D perhaps matching TRBD1 (6 bases). The CDR3 covers 13 residues. Germline loops: CDR1 MNHEY, CDR2 SVGAGI. V lost 5 bases to trimming and J lost 6 bases, with 14 bases between them.

The gene calls are TRBV6-1 and TRBJ1-6; 7 bases match TRBD1. The V and J ends lost 0 bases and 0 bases, in that order; junction bases with no gene match: 5. The CDR3 loop spans 18 amino acids. Germline lookup yields CDR1 MNHNS and CDR2 SASEGT. The CDR3 spells CASSEAGPGGSYNSPLHF. The CDR3 DNA sequence: TGTGCCAGCAGTGAAGCGGGGCCAGGGGGCTCCTATAATTCACCCCTCCACTTT.

The chain has TRBV11-2 and TRBJ2-2; 8 positions agree with TRBD2. Trimming took 0 bases from V and 4 from J; bases not matched to a gene: 7. The CDR3 covers 17 residues. Germline CDR1 and CDR2: SGHAT and FQNNGV. This CDR3 reads CASSLDPGGPGTGELFF. As DNA, the CDR3 is TGTGCCAGCAGCTTAGACCCGGGGGGGCCGGGCACCGGGGAGCTGTTTTTT.

This chain connects TRBV3-1 (or the pseudogene TRBV3-2) to TRBJ1-3; 9 bases map to TRBD1. The CDR3 sequence is 16 residues long. CDR1 and CDR2 from the germline V gene are LGHDT and YNNKEL (reference sequence). The V segment lost 1 base and the J segment 4 bases; nucleotides outside the gene matches: 5. CDR3 amino acids: CASSQGTGVSGNTIYF. The CDR3 nucleotides read TGTGCCAGCAGCCAAGGGACAGGGGTGTCCGGAAACACCATATATTTT.

DNA of the CDR3: TGTGCCATCAGTGAGTCGGTGCGATACAATGAGCAGTTCTTC. Translation gives CAISESVRYNEQFF. The rearrangement links TRBV10-3 to TRBJ2-1; D is uncertain. This CDR3 comprises 14 residues. The germline V gene has CDR1 ENHRY and CDR2 SYGVKD. V lost 0 bases to trimming and J lost 4 bases, with 7 bases between them.

The V call is TRBV28, the J call TRBJ2-1, with TRBD2 identical over 7 bases. The CDR3 length is 15 residues. V shed 3 bases and J 1 base; nucleotides not matched to a gene: 3. Germline V gene data show CDR1 as MDHEN and CDR2 as SYDVKM. The CDR3 DNA follows: TGTGCCAGCAGTTTCCGGGAGGCATCCTACAATGAGCAGTTCTTC. Its translation is CASSFREASYNEQFF.

This clone was recorded a few times. V and J are TRBV5-1 and TRBJ1-2; no clear D. This CDR3 region has 14 residues. Trimming pared 0 bases from V and 2 bases from J, leaving 8 bases between. Germline V lookup: CDR1 SGHRS, CDR2 YFSETQ. CDR3 in DNA: TGCGCCAGCAGCTTGGTACACGGGAACTATGGCTACACCTTC. Residues: CASSLVHGNYGYTF.

The rearrangement uses TRBV11-3 and TRBJ2-2; D is possibly TRBD2 (6 bases). The CDR3 extends over 15 amino acids. Germline loops: CDR1 SGHNT, CDR2 YENEEA. V was cut by 10 bases and J by 6 bases, with 21 bases left in between. CDR3: CATKRRGAVPGELFF. The CDR3 DNA sequence: TGTGCCACCAAGCGGCGGGGCGCGGTTCCCGGGGAGCTGTTTTTT.

The chain has TRBV28 and TRBJ1-2; perhaps TRBD1 as D (5 bases). Trimming left V 10 bases short and J 6 bases short, with 18 bases between. The germline V gene encodes CDR1 MDHEN and CDR2 SYDVKM. There are 13 residues in the CDR3. The CDR3 loop reads CAILPGGGHGYTF. CDR3 coding DNA: TGTGCCATCCTCCCAGGCGGGGGACATGGCTACACCTTC.

V and J are TRBV27 and TRBJ2-1, with 11 bases identical to TRBD2. Trimming took 5 bases from V and 7 from J; bases not matched to a gene: 7. This CDR3 has 15 residues. Germline CDR1 MNHEY, CDR2 SMNVEV (reference sequence). This CDR3 is CASSPGTSGDNEQFF. CDR3 DNA: TGTGCCAGCAGTCCGGGGACTAGCGGTGATAATGAGCAGTTCTTC.

The V and J genes are TRBV3-1 (or the pseudogene TRBV3-2) and TRBJ2-2, with D possibly matching TRBD2 (7 bases). The CDR3 length is 15 residues. The V end lost 8 bases, the J end lost 5 bases, and 18 bases lay between the germline ends. Germline V gives CDR1 LGHDT, CDR2 YNNKEL (reference sequence). CDR3 sequence: CASSLGGARTGELFF. In DNA form, the CDR3 reads TGTGCCAGCTCCCTGGGGGGGGCGCGGACCGGGGAGCTGTTTTTT.

The chain couples TRBV10-3 to TRBJ2-5; D gene uncertain. The CDR3 totals 15 residues. Germline values: CDR1 ENHRY, CDR2 SYGVKD. V gave up 3 bases and J gave up 1 base, with 12 bases separating them. The CDR3 sequence is CAISDHTAFQETQYF. The CDR3 nucleotides read TGTGCCATCAGTGACCACACCGCCTTCCAAGAGACCCAGTACTTC.

The rearrangement uses TRBV5-4 and TRBJ2-6; possible D gene TRBD1, 5 bases. Germline-derived CDR1 and CDR2 are SGHNT and YYREEE (reference sequence). V lost 5 bases and J lost 0, with 12 bases in between. CDR3 length: 16 residues. In DNA form, the CDR3 reads TGTGCCAGCAGGCTCAGGGTACCCTCTGGGGCCAACGTCCTGACTTTC. Amino acids: CASRLRVPSGANVLTF.

This clone was observed once. The chain uses TRBV2 and TRBJ2-3; the D gene is possibly TRBD1 (6 bases). The V gene lost 7 bases and the J gene lost 4 bases, with 12 bases spanning the gap. The CDR3 consists of 13 residues. From germline, CDR1 is SNHLY and CDR2 FYNNEI. DNA of the CDR3: TGTGCCAGCATGGGGCAGGGGTCAGATACGCAGTATTTT. Its translation: CASMGQGSDTQYF.

V and J are TRBV19 and TRBJ1-5; 9 bases are shared with TRBD1. CDR1 is LNHDA and CDR2 is SQIVND in the germline V gene (reference sequence). Trimming removed 10 bases from V and 3 bases from J; junction bases left unmatched: 19. CDR3 length equals 18 residues. The CDR3 loop reads CATRDGDRVRTANQPQHF. The CDR3 DNA is TGTGCCACCCGAGACGGGGACAGGGTTCGAACTGCCAATCAGCCCCAGCATTTT.

The table lists this clone with a count of one. CDR3 loop: CASKLATYEQYF. DNA of the CDR3: TGTGCCAGCAAACTAGCGACCTACGAGCAGTACTTC. The chain carries TRBV2 and TRBJ2-7, with 7 positions matching TRBD2. Germline CDR1 SNHLY, CDR2 FYNNEI. The CDR3 is 12 amino acids. The V and J ends lost 7 bases and 2 bases, in that order; junction bases with no gene match: 2.

This chain connects TRBV6-1 to TRBJ2-4; D unresolved. Germline V gene sequence: CDR1 MNHNS, CDR2 SASEGT. The ends were cut back, 1 base at V and 8 bases at J, with 9 bases in the middle. This CDR3 contains 13 residues. The CDR3 loop reads CASSEGAQYIQYF. CDR3 coding DNA: TGTGCCAGCAGTGAAGGTGCACAGTACATTCAGTACTTC.

The rearrangement joins TRBV7-9 to TRBJ2-3; D is ambiguous. The V end was cut by 6 bases, the J end by 4 bases, with 8 bases between. The germline V gene encodes CDR1 SEHNR and CDR2 FQNEAQ (reference sequence). This CDR3 region has 12 residues. The CDR3 spells CASRPQSDTQYF. CDR3 sequence (DNA): TGTGCCAGCAGGCCTCAGTCAGATACGCAGTATTTT.

The V call is TRBV9, the J call TRBJ1-6; D gene ambiguous. The CDR3 totals 14 residues. In germline, CDR1 is SGDLS, CDR2 YYNGEE. V lost 2 bases and J lost 7, with 10 bases in between. The CDR3 coding sequence is TGTGCCAGCAGCGTCGAACGGGAAAATTCACCCCTCCACTTT. This codes for CASSVERENSPLHF.

The rearrangement joins TRBV18 to TRBJ2-1; 13 bases are a match to TRBD2. The V segment lost 3 bases and the J segment 5 bases; nucleotides outside the gene matches: 10. This CDR3 is 18 amino acids long. Per germline, CDR1 KGHSH and CDR2 LQKENI. The CDR3 DNA reads TGTGCCAGCTCACCCGGACTAGCGGGAGTAATGTACAACAATGAGCAGTTCTTC. Its translation is CASSPGLAGVMYNNEQFF. The full variable domain, with the rest looked up from reference TRBV18 and TRBJ2-1, is NAGVMQNPRHLVRRRGQEARLRCSPMKGHSHVYWYRQLPEEGLKFMVYLQKENIIDESGMPKERFSAEFPKEGPSILRIQQVVRGDSAAYFCASSPGLAGVMYNNEQFFGPGTRLTVL.

The V gene is TRBV19, the J gene TRBJ2-1; D might be TRBD1 or TRBD2, each matching 9 bases. Germline V CDR1 and CDR2: LNHDA, SQIVND (reference sequence). This CDR3 is built from 18 residues. V lost 3 bases to trimming and J lost 4 bases, with 22 bases between them. CDR3 amino acids: CASSMGTGLAGIYNEQFF. The CDR3 DNA is TGTGCCAGTAGTATGGGGACAGGGCTAGCGGGGATTTACAATGAGCAGTTCTTC.

The chain is built from TRBV10-3 and TRBJ1-5, with D possibly TRBD1 on 5 matching bases. Germline-derived CDR1 and CDR2 are ENHRY and SYGVKD. The ends were cut back, 6 bases at V and 7 bases at J, with 16 bases in the middle. This CDR3 has 14 residues. The DNA for the CDR3 is TGTGCCATCAGCCAAGGGGAGGCTGGGCAGCCCCAGCATTTT. The encoded protein is CAISQGEAGQPQHF.